Below, 26 T cell receptor beta chains from the same sample are listed, as sequenced in a study of glioma-infiltrating T cells after dendritic cell vaccination. The method was immunoSEQ multiplex PCR; TCRdb's version includes in-frame clones alone and lacks a portion of them. The sample shows about 63,000 clones, about 85% of them seen only once. Documented time point: after dendritic cell vaccination, including at tumor progression/relapse. The sample in question was blood, obtained after dendritic cell vaccination. The receptors originated from a human donor with glioblastoma.

The V gene is TRBV4-3, the J gene TRBJ2-5; a weak D match, TRBD1 (6 bases). Looked up from germline, CDR1 is LGHNA and CDR2 is YSLEER. This CDR3 has 13 residues. V was pared by 5 bases and J by 3 bases, with 10 bases between. The chain's CDR3 is CASSIAGEETQYF. The CDR3 DNA is TGCGCCAGCAGCATCGCAGGGGAAGAGACCCAGTACTTC.

The V and J genes are TRBV4-3 and TRBJ1-1; D is uncertain. CDR3 size: 15 residues. Germline CDR1 and CDR2: LGHNA and YSLEER. V was trimmed by 0 bases and J by 1 base, leaving 9 bases between them. CDR3 residues: CASSQDNYRNTEAFF. DNA of the CDR3: TGCGCCAGCAGCCAAGATAATTATCGGAACACTGAAGCTTTCTTT.

The chain is built from TRBV19 and TRBJ2-4; 10 bases match TRBD1. The CDR3 sequence is 15 residues long. From germline, CDR1 is LNHDA and CDR2 SQIVND (reference sequence). After removal of 5 bases from V and 6 bases from J, the junction contained 7 bases not matched to a gene. CDR3 amino acids: CASSPSRTGGNIQYF. CDR3 DNA: TGTGCCAGTAGTCCCAGTAGGACAGGGGGAAACATTCAGTACTTC. Using reference TRBV19 and TRBJ2-4 for the parts outside the CDR3, the full variable domain is DGGITQSPKYLFRKEGQNVTLSCEQNLNHDAMYWYRQDPGQGLRLIYYSQIVNDFQKGDIAEGYSVSREKKESFPLTVTSAQKNPTAFYLCASSPSRTGGNIQYFGAGTRLSVL.

In its sample, this clone was seen a few times. The rearrangement uses TRBV4-1 and TRBJ2-3; 7 nucleotides match TRBD1. With 5 bases clipped from V and 3 bases from J, the junction kept 11 bases outside the gene matches. CDR1 is MGHRA and CDR2 is YSYEKL in the germline V gene. The CDR3 runs to 16 residues. The CDR3 reads CASSNFQGDPTDTQYF. DNA for the CDR3: TGCGCCAGCAGCAATTTTCAGGGGGACCCTACAGATACGCAGTATTTT.

Remarks on this clone: The same CDR3 arises from other DNA sequences in this sample as well. The J gene is TRBJ1-6, the V gene TRBV4-1; TRBD1 is a possible D gene (5 bases). The V gene lost 5 bases and the J gene lost 7 bases, with 15 bases spanning the gap. Germline V gene lookup returns CDR1 MGHRA and CDR2 YSYEKL. CDR3 length: 15 residues. The CDR3 reads CASSWIGEGNSPLHF. Written as DNA, the CDR3 is TGCGCCAGCAGCTGGATTGGGGAGGGGAATTCACCCCTCCACTTT.

This CDR3 is CASSEVGAGGTDTQYF. CDR3 coding DNA: TGTGCCAGCAGTGAAGTTGGAGCGGGGGGAACAGATACGCAGTATTTT. The V gene is TRBV2, the J gene TRBJ2-3; 9 bases match TRBD2. Trimming took 1 base from V and 3 from J; bases not matched to a gene: 5. Germline V gene data show CDR1 as SNHLY and CDR2 as FYNNEI. The CDR3 sequence is 16 residues long.

The chain carries TRBV5-1 and TRBJ1-6; the D gene is possibly TRBD1 (5 bases). CDR1 SGHRS and CDR2 YFSETQ come from the germline V gene. Trimming took 2 bases from V and 8 from J, leaving 14 bases between them. The CDR3 covers 15 residues. The CDR3 reads CASSFIPGRDSPLHF. The CDR3 DNA sequence: TGCGCCAGCAGCTTTATCCCAGGGAGGGATTCACCCCTCCACTTT.

The chain is built from TRBV9 and TRBJ1-6, with 11 positions matching TRBD1. V dropped 1 base and J dropped 9; count of bases not matched to a gene: 3. CDR3 length equals 15 residues. CDR1 and CDR2 from the germline V gene are SGDLS and YYNGEE. CDR3 protein: CASSVRGTGGSPLHF. In DNA form, the CDR3 reads TGTGCCAGCAGCGTAAGGGGGACAGGGGGTTCACCCCTCCACTTT.

V is TRBV10-3 and J is TRBJ2-1, with TRBD2 identical over 7 bases. The CDR3 has 14 amino acids. Germline CDR1 ENHRY, CDR2 SYGVKD. The junction had 6 bases not matched to a gene; V was cut back by 2 bases and J by 8 bases. This chain's CDR3 is CAISERGGTDEQFF. CDR3 nucleotides: TGTGCCATCAGTGAGCGGGGAGGGACGGATGAGCAGTTCTTC.

The chain links TRBV7-2 to TRBJ2-7; TRBD1 aligns across 10 bases. V lost 0 bases and J lost 3; bases outside the gene matches: 5. The V gene's germline CDR1 is SGHTA and CDR2 FQGNSA. The CDR3 length is 16 residues. The CDR3 spells CASSLAGGTGDYEQYF. The CDR3 DNA is TGTGCCAGCAGCTTAGCGGGGGGGACAGGGGACTACGAGCAGTACTTC.

This sequence joins TRBV11-2 and TRBJ2-5, with 8 bases fitting TRBD2. Per germline, CDR1 SGHAT and CDR2 FQNNGV. The CDR3 is made up of 13 amino acids. J gave up 4 bases and V 4 bases, and 2 bases lay outside the gene matches. Here the CDR3 DNA reads TGTGCCAGCAGCTGGAGCGGGGGAGAGACCCAGTACTTC. It translates to CASSWSGGETQYF.

This chain uses TRBV4-1 with TRBJ2-3, with 7 nucleotides matching TRBD1. J was trimmed by 2 bases and V by 4 bases; bases with no gene match: 3. The CDR3 is 14 amino acids. Germline CDR1 MGHRA, CDR2 YSYEKL. The chain's CDR3 is CASSPTGLTDTQYF. The CDR3 DNA follows: TGCGCCAGCAGCCCGACAGGGCTCACAGATACGCAGTATTTT.

The count of this clone is one. The V call is TRBV30, the J call TRBJ1-6, with D tentatively TRBD1 (5 bases). This CDR3 contains 16 residues. The ends were cut back, 3 bases at V and 6 bases at J, with 18 bases in the middle. Germline V gives CDR1 GTSNPN, CDR2 SVGIG (reference sequence). The CDR3: CAWRHPGDWGNSPLHF. The DNA for the CDR3 is TGTGCCTGGAGACATCCGGGGGATTGGGGTAATTCACCCCTCCACTTT.

The V gene is TRBV11-1, the J gene TRBJ2-7; possible D gene TRBD2, 6 bases. Trimming removed 5 bases from V and 5 bases from J, with 16 bases in between. This CDR3 comprises 14 residues. In germline, CDR1 is SGHAT, CDR2 FQDESV (reference sequence). The CDR3 protein is CASSGRGLRDEQYF. The CDR3 DNA follows: TGTGCCAGCAGCGGGCGGGGTTTACGGGACGAGCAGTACTTC.

The genes are TRBV7-8 and TRBJ1-1, with 8 bases lining up with TRBD1. The V gene's germline CDR1 is SGHVS and CDR2 FQNEAQ. After removal of 5 bases from V and 0 bases from J, the junction contained 8 bases not matched to a gene. This CDR3 has 16 residues. The CDR3 loop is CASSGQGARLNTEAFF. The CDR3 nucleotides are TGTGCCAGCAGCGGGCAGGGGGCTCGATTGAACACTGAAGCTTTCTTT. The variable domain in full, completed from reference TRBV7-8 and TRBJ1-1, reads GAGVSQSPRYKVAKRGQDVALRCDPISGHVSLFWYQQALGQGPEFLTYFQNEAQLDKSGLPSDRFFAERPEGSVSTLKIQRTQQEDSAVYLCASSGQGARLNTEAFFGQGTRLTVV.

This chain uses TRBV6-6 with TRBJ2-1, with D hard to call. Germline CDR1 is MNHNY and CDR2 is SVGAGI (reference sequence). This CDR3 has 12 residues. Trimming left V 2 bases short and J 7 bases short, with 6 bases between. The DNA of the CDR3 is TGTGCCAGCAGTTACCCCCCTAATGAGCAGTTCTTC. This codes for CASSYPPNEQFF.

This chain connects TRBV19 to TRBJ2-1; weak D call: TRBD2 (6 bases). Germline assignment: CDR1 LNHDA and CDR2 SQIVND (reference sequence). The V and J ends lost 2 bases and 6 bases respectively, with 14 bases between them. The CDR3 is 15 amino acids. CDR3 residues: CASSILRGALNEQFF. DNA of the CDR3: TGTGCCAGTAGTATACTCCGCGGGGCACTCAATGAGCAGTTCTTC. The full variable domain, completed using reference TRBV19 and TRBJ2-1, is DGGITQSPKYLFRKEGQNVTLSCEQNLNHDAMYWYRQDPGQGLRLIYYSQIVNDFQKGDIAEGYSVSREKKESFPLTVTSAQKNPTAFYLCASSILRGALNEQFFGPGTRLTVL.

This chain connects TRBV4-1 to TRBJ2-5; 9 positions match TRBD1. TRBJ2-7 explains the end of the DNA better; the J call may be wrong. The length of the CDR3 is 13 residues. The germline V gene has CDR1 MGHRA and CDR2 YSYEKL. As DNA, the CDR3 is TGCGCCAGCAGCCAAGGGACAGGGGACGAGCAGTACTTC. Its translation: CASSQGTGDEQYF.

This chain joins TRBV27 and TRBJ2-7; 10 bases map to TRBD1. The V gene's germline CDR1 is MNHEY and CDR2 SMNVEV (reference sequence). This CDR3 contains 17 residues. The V gene end was trimmed by 7 bases and the J gene end by 1 base; junction bases not matched to a gene: 13. The chain's CDR3 is CASNQLCGTGDSYEQYF. For the CDR3, the DNA is TGTGCCAGCAATCAGTTGTGCGGGACAGGGGATTCCTACGAGCAGTACTTC.

The V gene is TRBV7-2, the J gene TRBJ2-3, with 10 bases identical to TRBD2. This CDR3 is 18 amino acids long. Losses at the gene ends were 2 bases for V and 0 bases for J; bases not matched to a gene: 8. Germline values: CDR1 SGHTA, CDR2 FQGNSA. CDR3 in amino acids: CASSLWPSGGASTDTQYF. In nucleotides, the CDR3 is TGTGCCAGCAGCTTATGGCCTAGCGGGGGAGCTAGCACAGATACGCAGTATTTT.

The rearrangement uses TRBV11-2 and TRBJ2-1, with TRBD2 matching 11 bases. Per germline, CDR1 SGHAT and CDR2 FQNNGV. With V trimmed by 5 bases and J by 6 bases, 15 bases remained unmatched. The CDR3 covers 18 residues. The CDR3 region is CASSGRLAGSSGSNEQFF. Written as DNA, the CDR3 is TGTGCCAGCAGCGGCAGACTAGCGGGGTCCTCTGGGTCCAATGAGCAGTTCTTC.

The chain couples TRBV6-5 to TRBJ1-1, with a tentative D call TRBD1 (5 bases). This CDR3 contains 14 residues. The germline V gene has CDR1 MNHEY and CDR2 SVGAGI. V was trimmed by 8 bases and J by 1 base, leaving 14 bases between them. In DNA form, the CDR3 reads TGTGCCAGCCTAAAGGGGCACAGGAACACTGAAGCTTTCTTT. Protein: CASLKGHRNTEAFF.

The sample holds one count of this clone. V and J are TRBV18 and TRBJ1-1, with unresolved D. V lost 3 bases and J 6 bases, leaving 11 bases between the germline ends. In germline, CDR1 is KGHSH, CDR2 LQKENI. The length of the CDR3 is 13 residues. Here the CDR3 DNA reads TGTGCCAGCTCACCCGAGAGTTCCCCTGAAGCTTTCTTT. The encoded protein is CASSPESSPEAFF.

The V and J genes are TRBV7-2 and TRBJ1-1, with 7 nucleotides matching TRBD1. The CDR3 is made up of 15 amino acids. Per germline, CDR1 SGHTA and CDR2 FQGNSA. The V gene end was trimmed by 5 bases and the J gene end by 0 bases; junction bases not matched to a gene: 6. The CDR3 nucleotides are TGTGCCAGCAGCCCAAGACAGGGAGTGAACACTGAAGCTTTCTTT. Its translation: CASSPRQGVNTEAFF.

This chain links TRBV28 with TRBJ1-1; tentative D call: TRBD1 (5 bases). The CDR3 is 13 residues long. Trimming left V 3 bases short and J 5 bases short, with 10 bases between. The germline V gene has CDR1 MDHEN and CDR2 SYDVKM. CDR3 protein: CASSFGGGTEAFF. The DNA of the CDR3 is TGTGCCAGCAGTTTTGGGGGAGGGACTGAAGCTTTCTTT.

The rearrangement joins TRBV7-3 to TRBJ2-2, with TRBD2 as a possible D gene (6 bases). Trimming shortened V by 5 bases and J by 2 bases, and 15 bases separated the two germline ends. The CDR3 sequence is 16 residues long. Germline V CDR1 and CDR2: SGHTA, FQGTGA. CDR3 protein: CASSPGLPLNTGELFF. The CDR3 coding sequence is TGTGCCAGCAGCCCAGGACTACCCCTTAACACCGGGGAGCTGTTTTTT.